The 31 T cell receptor beta chains listed next were all sequenced from one sample in a study of early T cells in non-severe SARS-CoV-2 infection. TCRdb analysed the 5' RACE reads with MiXCR anew, one entry per CDR3 protein. The profile shows roughly 43,000 distinct CDR3 sequences, about 23% of them singletons. This specimen consisted of whole blood, obtained at baseline. The receptor source for this set is an adult who was a healthcare worker with PCR-confirmed SARS-CoV-2 infection or an uninfected control (not recorded which).

The V gene is TRBV5-1, the J gene TRBJ1-4; D unclear. The CDR3 is 15 residues long. Per germline, CDR1 SGHRS and CDR2 YFSETQ. V lost 4 bases and J 0 bases, leaving 10 bases between the germline ends. CDR3 in DNA: TGCGCCAGCAGCCCTTACAGTGCAACTAATGAAAAACTGTTTTTT. Translated: CASSPYSATNEKLFF.

This clonotype showed up just a few times. This chain connects TRBV7-9 to TRBJ2-2; possible D gene TRBD2, 6 bases. The CDR3 loop spans 14 amino acids. With 4 bases removed from V and 4 bases from J, the gap between germline ends came to 10 bases. Germline CDR1 reads SEHNR; CDR2 reads FQNEAQ (reference sequence). This CDR3 is CASSSGVTTGELFF. The CDR3 DNA follows: TGTGCCAGCAGCTCGGGGGTGACCACCGGGGAGCTGTTTTTT.

The chain carries TRBV19 and TRBJ2-3, with D hard to call. This CDR3 comprises 11 residues. The germline V gene has CDR1 LNHDA and CDR2 SQIVND (reference sequence). V lost 6 bases and J lost 4, with 5 bases in between. CDR3 sequence reads: CASRRADTQYF. CDR3 bases: TGTGCCAGTAGAAGAGCAGATACGCAGTATTTT.

This chain links TRBV11-2 with TRBJ2-3; D is possibly TRBD1 (6 bases). CDR3 length equals 14 residues. Trimming removed 5 bases at V and 3 bases at J, with 12 bases between. Germline-derived CDR1 and CDR2 are SGHAT and FQNNGV. The CDR3, as DNA: TGTGCCAGCAGCACTGCTACAGGGACAGATACGCAGTATTTT. Its translation is CASSTATGTDTQYF.

This clonotype was seen a few times. This chain links TRBV12-5 with TRBJ2-5; 11 bases are shared with TRBD2. With V trimmed by 6 bases and J by 2 bases, 11 bases remained unmatched. In germline, CDR1 is LGHNT, CDR2 FRNRAP. This CDR3 spans 17 amino acids. The CDR3: CASGQRRASGGQETQYF. DNA for the CDR3: TGTGCTAGTGGACAACGGAGGGCTAGCGGGGGGCAAGAGACCCAGTACTTC.

The gene calls are TRBV2 and TRBJ1-2; D is ambiguous. The V gene lost 8 bases and the J gene lost 7 bases, with 17 bases spanning the gap. The germline V gene encodes CDR1 SNHLY and CDR2 FYNNEI. The CDR3 spans 13 residues. CDR3: CASQPRIDSGYTF. CDR3 nucleotide sequence: TGTGCCAGCCAACCCCGAATCGATAGTGGCTACACCTTC. Using reference TRBV2 and TRBJ1-2 for the parts outside the CDR3, the full variable domain is EPEVTQTPSHQVTQMGQEVILRCVPISNHLYFYWYRQILGQKVEFLVSFYNNEISEKSEIFDDQFSVERPDGSNFTLKIRSTKLEDSAMYFCASQPRIDSGYTFGSGTRLTVV.

This clonotype was observed a few times. J is TRBJ1-6 and V is TRBV12-3 or TRBV12-4, with 7 bases aligning to TRBD1. The CDR3 covers 15 residues. V trimming: 6 bases; J trimming: 6 bases; junction bases outside the gene matches: 8. The CDR3 reads CASRPTGIANSPLHF. Here the CDR3 DNA reads TGTGCCAGCAGACCGACAGGGATCGCTAATTCACCCCTCCACTTT.

This clonotype turned up a few times. J is TRBJ2-1 and V is TRBV7-9, with D possibly being TRBD1 or TRBD2 (5 bases each). Germline assignment: CDR1 SEHNR and CDR2 FQNEAQ (reference sequence). V gave up 7 bases and J gave up 5 bases, with 18 bases separating them. The CDR3 runs to 15 residues. DNA of the CDR3: TGTGCCAGCACCCGAGGGCAGGGTGGTAACAATGAGCAGTTCTTC. This gives the protein CASTRGQGGNNEQFF.

J is TRBJ1-2 and V is TRBV6-4; D gene unclear. The ends were cut back, 4 bases at V and 8 bases at J, with 11 bases in the middle. This CDR3 is 12 amino acids long. CDR1 is MRHNA, CDR2 SNTAGT, per germline. CDR3 in amino acids: CASSAGSGGYTF. As DNA, the CDR3 is TGTGCCAGCAGTGCCGGATCGGGAGGCTACACCTTC.

This clonotype was detected only a few times. The chain carries TRBV7-8 and TRBJ2-7; perhaps TRBD1 as D (6 bases). The germline V gene encodes CDR1 SGHVS and CDR2 FQNEAQ. The germline V and J ends were trimmed by 5 bases and 3 bases, with 20 bases remaining between them. The CDR3 covers 16 residues. The CDR3 DNA follows: TGTGCCAGCAGCGTCCGGGACACAGCCCTGAGCTACGAGCAGTACTTC. It translates to CASSVRDTALSYEQYF.

This clonotype has more than one count but fewer than ten. The V call is TRBV7-6, the J call TRBJ1-4, with D unclear. Looked up from germline, CDR1 is SGHVS and CDR2 is FNYEAQ. This CDR3 comprises 12 residues. The V gene lost 5 bases and the J gene lost 8 bases, with 9 bases spanning the gap. CDR3 sequence: CASSPLREKLFF. In nucleotides, the CDR3 is TGTGCCAGCAGCCCCTTGCGGGAAAAACTGTTTTTT.

V and J are TRBV3-1 and TRBJ1-2, with D possibly matching TRBD1 (5 bases). Germline CDR1 and CDR2: LGHDT and YNNKEL (reference sequence). V dropped 4 bases and J dropped 6 bases, with 21 bases sitting between them. The CDR3 contains 16 residues. CDR3 in amino acids: CASSRDLKEPGDGYTF. The CDR3 DNA sequence: TGTGCCAGCAGCCGGGACCTAAAAGAACCGGGCGATGGCTACACCTTC.

As DNA, the CDR3 is TGCAGTGCTATATCGCTCGTGTCGAACGGCGAGCAGTACTTC. Protein sequence: CSAISLVSNGEQYF. The rearrangement uses TRBV20-1 and TRBJ2-7; D remains unclear. V lost 4 bases to trimming and J lost 6 bases, with 19 bases between them. The CDR3 is 14 residues long. Germline CDR1 and CDR2: DFQATT and SNEGSKA (reference sequence).

The chain employs TRBV19 and TRBJ1-5, with TRBD1 as a possible D gene (6 bases). This CDR3 contains 12 residues. Trimming shortened V by 5 bases and J by 5 bases, and 7 bases separated the two germline ends. Germline CDR1 reads LNHDA; CDR2 reads SQIVND (reference sequence). DNA of the CDR3: TGTGCCAGTAGTTACAGGGATCAGCCCCAGCATTTT. Amino acids: CASSYRDQPQHF.

There are a few counts of this clonotype. This sequence joins TRBV7-9 and TRBJ1-2; 7 positions agree with TRBD1. The CDR3 totals 14 residues. CDR1 is SEHNR and CDR2 is FQNEAQ in the germline V gene (reference sequence). Losses at the gene ends were 4 bases for V and 4 bases for J; bases not matched to a gene: 6. CDR3 sequence: CASSSADRVYGYTF. The CDR3 region has the DNA TGTGCCAGCAGCTCTGCCGACAGGGTCTATGGCTACACCTTC. The entire variable domain, with the rest obtained from reference TRBV7-9 and TRBJ1-2, is as follows: DTGVSQNPRHKITKRGQNVTFRCDPISEHNRLYWYRQTLGQGPEFLTYFQNEAQLEKSRLLSDRFSAERPKGSFSTLEIQRTEQGDSAMYLCASSSADRVYGYTFGSGTRLTVV.

There are many counts of this clonotype. This CDR3 is CASSFGSNSPLHF. The CDR3 region has the DNA TGCGCCAGCAGCTTTGGCAGCAATTCACCCCTCCACTTT. The chain is built from TRBV5-1 and TRBJ1-6; no clear D. Germline V lookup: CDR1 SGHRS, CDR2 YFSETQ. V lost 2 bases to trimming and J lost 7 bases, with 7 bases between them. This CDR3 is built from 13 residues.

This clonotype was found many times. The chain has TRBV29-1 and TRBJ1-4; no firm D call. The length of the CDR3 is 13 residues. The V gene's germline CDR1 is SQVTM and CDR2 ANQGSEA. Trimming stripped 5 bases from V and 4 bases from J, with 11 bases between. CDR3 in amino acids: CSVKVANNEKLFF. The DNA for the CDR3 is TGCAGCGTTAAAGTCGCCAATAATGAAAAACTGTTTTTT.

This clonotype was detected only a few times. This rearrangement joins TRBV13 to TRBJ2-4; D call uncertain. There are 14 residues in the CDR3. The V gene's germline CDR1 is PRHDT and CDR2 FYEKMQ (reference sequence). V was trimmed by 1 base and J by 3 bases, leaving 7 bases between them. The chain's CDR3 is CASSLAGDKNIQYF. The CDR3 DNA follows: TGTGCCAGCAGCTTAGCAGGTGACAAAAACATTCAGTACTTC.

This clonotype appeared many times. The J gene is TRBJ2-2, the V gene TRBV5-1; no clear D. The CDR3 runs 13 residues. From germline, CDR1 is SGHRS and CDR2 YFSETQ. With 2 bases removed from V and 7 bases from J, the gap between germline ends came to 9 bases. DNA of the CDR3: TGCGCCAGCAGCTTCCGAGTAAGCGGGGAGCTGTTTTTT. This sequence encodes CASSFRVSGELFF.

The V call is TRBV20-1, the J call TRBJ2-7; D is unclear. This CDR3 has 15 amino acids. The V and J ends lost 0 bases and 6 bases respectively, with 18 bases between them. The germline V gene encodes CDR1 DFQATT and CDR2 SNEGSKA (reference sequence). CDR3: CSARDSGPKWGEQYF. For the CDR3, the DNA is TGCAGTGCTAGAGATTCAGGCCCCAAATGGGGCGAGCAGTACTTC.

The chain is built from TRBV5-4 and TRBJ2-1; 7 bases align to TRBD1. V was clipped by 3 bases and J by 9 bases; unmatched bases: 12. This CDR3 contains 15 residues. CDR1 SGHNT and CDR2 YYREEE come from the germline V gene (reference sequence). The CDR3 region is CASSSGQKPEREQFF. The CDR3 DNA is TGTGCCAGCAGCTCGGGACAGAAACCGGAGCGTGAGCAGTTCTTC.

The chain joins TRBV29-1 to TRBJ1-3, with no clear D. The length of the CDR3 is 14 residues. The V end was cut by 4 bases, the J end by 0 bases, with 10 bases between. The germline V gene has CDR1 SQVTM and CDR2 ANQGSEA. The CDR3 DNA reads as TGCAGCGTTGCAACGATTTCCTCTGGAAACACCATATATTTT. It codes for CSVATISSGNTIYF.

The chain joins TRBV6-5 to TRBJ2-6; no clear D gene. This CDR3 comprises 15 residues. V was shortened by 0 bases and J by 0 bases, with 3 bases between the two germline ends. CDR1 is MNHEY and CDR2 is SVGAGI in the germline V gene. The CDR3 bases are TGTGCCAGCAGTTACTCTTACTCTGGGGCCAACGTCCTGACTTTC. Translation gives CASSYSYSGANVLTF.

In its sample, this clonotype was seen a few times. The rearrangement links TRBV6-5 to TRBJ1-1; 7 nucleotides line up with TRBD1. The germline V gene encodes CDR1 MNHEY and CDR2 SVGAGI. The CDR3 spans 15 residues. After removal of 4 bases from V and 10 bases from J, the junction contained 15 bases not matched to a gene. This CDR3 reads CASSSETGQGRGAFF. CDR3 sequence (DNA): TGTGCCAGCAGTTCCGAGACAGGGCAAGGGAGGGGAGCTTTCTTT.

This clonotype has a handful of counts. The chain combines TRBV20-1 with TRBJ2-5; D is possibly TRBD1 or TRBD2 (5 bases each). Trimming cost V 1 base and J 4 bases, with 16 bases left between them. The length of the CDR3 is 15 residues. CDR1 is DFQATT and CDR2 is SNEGSKA in the germline V gene (reference sequence). The DNA of the CDR3 is TGCAGTGCTAGAGTGGGACCCCCGGTAGGAGAGACCCAGTACTTC. It is translated as CSARVGPPVGETQYF.

This clonotype showed up many times. V gene TRBV29-1 combines with J gene TRBJ2-1; TRBD2 matches at 7 bases. Germline V gene lookup returns CDR1 SQVTM and CDR2 ANQGSEA. With 3 bases clipped from V and 8 bases from J, the junction kept 7 bases outside the gene matches. The CDR3 is made up of 13 amino acids. CDR3 DNA: TGCAGCGTTGACGGGAGGCCCGCGTATGAGCAGTTCTTC. Amino acids: CSVDGRPAYEQFF.

The chain is built from TRBV10-2 and TRBJ1-1; D gene uncertain. Per germline, CDR1 WSHSY and CDR2 SAAADI. The V and J ends lost 6 bases and 5 bases respectively, with 7 bases between them. The CDR3 consists of 11 residues. The CDR3 bases are TGCGCCAGCAGGGCTAGAACTGAAGCTTTCTTT. It translates to CASRARTEAFF.

This clonotype has just a few counts. V is TRBV5-1 and J is TRBJ2-2; D assignment may be TRBD1 or TRBD2 (5 bases each). Germline loops: CDR1 SGHRS, CDR2 YFSETQ. The CDR3 is made up of 13 amino acids. Trimming pared 8 bases from V and 0 bases from J, leaving 8 bases between. The CDR3 nucleotides are TGCGCCAGTCTGGGGGCGAACACCGGGGAGCTGTTTTTT. Protein sequence: CASLGANTGELFF.

This CDR3 is CASSEGAAPYGYTF. The CDR3 nucleotides are TGTGCCAGCAGCGAGGGGGCAGCGCCCTATGGCTACACCTTC. The rearrangement links TRBV9 to TRBJ1-2, with 7 bases identical to TRBD1. Germline CDR1 reads SGDLS; CDR2 reads YYNGEE. V lost 3 bases and J lost 4; bases outside the gene matches: 6. CDR3 length equals 14 residues.

The genes are TRBV2 and TRBJ2-7; D unclear. The CDR3 has 10 amino acids. From germline, CDR1 is SNHLY and CDR2 FYNNEI. Trimming took 6 bases from V and 4 from J, leaving 4 bases between them. The chain's CDR3 is CASRQYEQYF. Written as DNA, the CDR3 is TGTGCCAGCAGGCAATACGAGCAGTACTTC.

The table lists this clonotype with a few counts. V usage is TRBV7-2 and J usage is TRBJ2-3; D remains ambiguous. The CDR3 covers 14 residues. With 3 bases removed from V and 0 bases from J, the gap between germline ends came to 7 bases. Germline CDR1 reads SGHTA; CDR2 reads FQGNSA. CDR3 bases: TGTGCCAGCAGCTTGCAGGCTAGCACAGATACGCAGTATTTT. Its translation: CASSLQASTDTQYF.